The T cell receptor beta chain described here comes from a study of metastatic and nonmetastatic thyroid tumors. In the study overall: Both malignant and benign thyroid patients supplied peripheral blood and tumor or nodule tissue samples, across which the repertoires of these patients were then compared. General study findings and limits: Reportedly, malignant thyroid tumors had significantly higher TCR beta diversity than benign nodules, in blood and tumor.

This clone was counted many times. What it binds is unknown. Other DNA sequences in this specimen translate into the identical CDR3. In the original processing: Researchers built a distant-metastasis classifier for papillary thyroid cancer that drew on CDR3 differences across clinicopathological groups. TCRdb reassembled clones from the PCR reads with MiXCR. These V and J calls originate from TCRdb's pipeline instead of the authors' own analysis. Of 32,000 or so clones detected, about 17% appear once; the ten largest clones hold 5% to 7.5%. Thyroid surgery had not been preceded by any treatment in any patient. Germline loops: CDR1 SQVTM, CDR2 ANQGSEA. V lost 2 bases to trimming and J lost 7 bases; unmatched junction nucleotides: 10. The CDR3 runs to 15 residues.

The specimen sequenced was blood. This receptor was identified in a male donor with papillary thyroid cancer or a benign thyroid nodule (not recorded which). Some clones in this sample may be carry-over from other donors' samples. The genes are TRBV29-1 and TRBJ2-3; 9 bases line up with TRBD1. The CDR3 loop is CSVETGTGFVYTQYF. As DNA, the CDR3 is TGCAGCGTTGAAACCGGGACAGGGTTTGTGTATACGCAGTATTTT.